These T cell receptor beta chains were read from a single sample in a study of graft-versus-host responses after intestinal transplantation. No antigen has been assigned to these receptors. Sequencing was performed with immunoSEQ multiplex PCR; in TCRdb, only in-frame clones are kept and a portion is missing. This sample has some 87,000 clones, with over 80% found just once. Source: unstimulated CD8+ T cells sorted from spleen or lymph node cells, taken before transplant. All receptors come from a human donor who was the organ donor for an intestinal transplant. Both conserved end residues are part of each CDR3. The order of the fields is J gene, V gene, D gene, clone size, CDR3 DNA, CDR3 protein. A D gene is named only where the DNA matches it firmly. Part of the rows lack a size; the others show once, few, many or a class for expanded clones.

j_call: TRBJ2-3
v_call: TRBV5-6
d_call: TRBD2
clone_size: .
cdr3_nt: TGTGCCAGCAGCCGAAACGGACTAGCGGGAGAATGGAGCACAGATACGCAGTATTTT
cdr3_aa: CASSRNGLAGEWSTDTQYF

j_call: TRBJ1-1
v_call: TRBV16
d_call: .
clone_size: .
cdr3_nt: TGTGCCAGCAGCCAATTTCCAGGGGTGAGAACTGAAGCTTTCTTT
cdr3_aa: CASSQFPGVRTEAFF

j_call: TRBJ2-7
v_call: TRBV28
d_call: .
clone_size: .
cdr3_nt: TGTGCCAGCAGTTCCCATCGGACAGCTGCCTACGAGCAGTACTTC
cdr3_aa: CASSSHRTAAYEQYF

j_call: TRBJ2-1
v_call: TRBV7-3
d_call: .
clone_size: once
cdr3_nt: TGTGCCAGCAGCCAGACAGCAAGGAGCTCCTACAATGAGCAGTTCTTC
cdr3_aa: CASSQTARSSYNEQFF

j_call: TRBJ2-7
v_call: TRBV4-1
d_call: TRBD1
clone_size: .
cdr3_nt: TGCGCCAGCAGCCGAATAACAGGGGTAGGGGAGCAGTACTTC
cdr3_aa: CASSRITGVGEQYF

j_call: TRBJ2-3
v_call: TRBV7-9
d_call: .
clone_size: .
cdr3_nt: TGTGCCAGCAGCTTAATTGTGCGGCCTAGCACAGATACGCAGTATTTT
cdr3_aa: CASSLIVRPSTDTQYF

j_call: TRBJ2-5
v_call: TRBV27
d_call: TRBD1
clone_size: once
cdr3_nt: TGTGCCAGCAGTTTATGGGGGACAGAACAAGAGACCCAGTACTTC
cdr3_aa: CASSLWGTEQETQYF

j_call: TRBJ2-1
v_call: TRBV19
d_call: TRBD2
clone_size: .
cdr3_nt: TGTGCCAGTTCGCTAGCGGCCTACAATGAGCAGTTCTTC
cdr3_aa: CASSLAAYNEQFF

j_call: TRBJ2-2
v_call: TRBV27
d_call: TRBD2
clone_size: once
cdr3_nt: TGTGCCAGCAGTTGGACTAGCGGGGGGATTGCCGGGGAGCTGTTTTTT
cdr3_aa: CASSWTSGGIAGELFF

j_call: TRBJ1-2
v_call: TRBV27
d_call: TRBD1
clone_size: .
cdr3_nt: TGTGCCAGCTCCCCTTGGGGACAGGGGGCTTATGGCTACACCTTC
cdr3_aa: CASSPWGQGAYGYTF

j_call: TRBJ2-3
v_call: TRBV6-5
d_call: .
clone_size: .
cdr3_nt: TGTGCCAGCAGTTATGGCGGGAGCACAGATACGCAGTATTTT
cdr3_aa: CASSYGGSTDTQYF

j_call: TRBJ2-7
v_call: TRBV28
d_call: TRBD2
clone_size: .
cdr3_nt: TGTGCCAGCAGTTTATCCGCGGATTCTGGACTAGCGGGTATGGGCGAGCAGTACTTC
cdr3_aa: CASSLSADSGLAGMGEQYF

j_call: TRBJ1-2
v_call: TRBV5-6
d_call: .
clone_size: .
cdr3_nt: TGTGCCAGCAGAGAATATTTCGGCGGACTGAACTATGGCTACACCTTC
cdr3_aa: CASREYFGGLNYGYTF

j_call: TRBJ2-3
v_call: TRBV7-3
d_call: .
clone_size: .
cdr3_nt: TGTGCCAGCAGCCAACAGGGCAACACAGATACGCAGTATTTT
cdr3_aa: CASSQQGNTDTQYF

j_call: TRBJ2-1
v_call: TRBV5-1
d_call: TRBD2
clone_size: .
cdr3_nt: TGCGCCAGCAGCTTCAGTTTGGAACTAGCGGGGTACAATGAGCAGTTCTTC
cdr3_aa: CASSFSLELAGYNEQFF

j_call: TRBJ2-7
v_call: TRBV5-6
d_call: .
clone_size: few
cdr3_nt: TGTGCCAGCAGCTTGGGACAAGCCCCGGACGAGCAGTACTTC
cdr3_aa: CASSLGQAPDEQYF

j_call: TRBJ2-7
v_call: TRBV4-1
d_call: .
clone_size: .
cdr3_nt: TGCGCCAGCAGCCAAGAGAGCGGGCGGGATCTTTCCGAGCAGTACTTC
cdr3_aa: CASSQESGRDLSEQYF

j_call: TRBJ2-5
v_call: TRBV13
d_call: .
clone_size: .
cdr3_nt: TGTGCCAGCAGCCCCCCTACCAGGGACCAAGAGACCCAGTACTTC
cdr3_aa: CASSPPTRDQETQYF

j_call: TRBJ1-4
v_call: TRBV11-2
d_call: TRBD1
clone_size: .
cdr3_nt: TGTGCCAGCAGCTCCGGGGACAGGGGAAGTGAAAAACTGTTTTTT
cdr3_aa: CASSSGDRGSEKLFF

j_call: TRBJ2-1
v_call: TRBV29-1
d_call: .
clone_size: .
cdr3_nt: TGCAGCGTTATGGACAACCCCAGGTACAATGAGCAGTTCTTC
cdr3_aa: CSVMDNPRYNEQFF

j_call: TRBJ2-7
v_call: TRBV7-9
d_call: .
clone_size: .
cdr3_nt: TGTGCCAGCAGCTCACCCTGGGACACCGCCTACGAGCAGTACTTC
cdr3_aa: CASSSPWDTAYEQYF

j_call: TRBJ2-2
v_call: TRBV7-4
d_call: .
clone_size: .
cdr3_nt: TGTGCCAGCAGCTCGGGAGTACCCGGGGAGCTGTTTTTT
cdr3_aa: CASSSGVPGELFF

j_call: TRBJ1-1
v_call: TRBV5-1
d_call: .
clone_size: .
cdr3_nt: TGCGCCAGCAGCTTGGGGACTGTAGCAACTATGAACACTGAAGCTTTCTTT
cdr3_aa: CASSLGTVATMNTEAFF

j_call: TRBJ1-2
v_call: TRBV27
d_call: .
clone_size: .
cdr3_nt: TGTGCCAGCAGTTTGGGGGCGGTGGGGTATGGCTACACCTTC
cdr3_aa: CASSLGAVGYGYTF

j_call: TRBJ2-1
v_call: TRBV13
d_call: .
clone_size: few
cdr3_nt: TGTGCCAGCAGCTTAGGCCTAGGTAATGAGCAGTTCTTC
cdr3_aa: CASSLGLGNEQFF

j_call: TRBJ1-5
v_call: TRBV19
d_call: .
clone_size: .
cdr3_nt: TGTGCCAGTAGCACAGTCCATCAGCCCCAGCATTTT
cdr3_aa: CASSTVHQPQHF

j_call: TRBJ1-1
v_call: TRBV28
d_call: .
clone_size: once
cdr3_nt: TGTGCCAGCAGTTCTGATGGATGGACACCTTGGAACACTGAAGCTTTCTTT
cdr3_aa: CASSSDGWTPWNTEAFF

j_call: TRBJ1-2
v_call: TRBV6-1
d_call: TRBD1
clone_size: .
cdr3_nt: TGTGCCAGCAGTGAATATCAGGGGCAGGGGGCTGGTGGCTACACCTTC
cdr3_aa: CASSEYQGQGAGGYTF

j_call: TRBJ2-3
v_call: TRBV9
d_call: .
clone_size: once
cdr3_nt: TGTGCCAGCAGCGTATTTTATAGCACAGATACGCAGTATTTT
cdr3_aa: CASSVFYSTDTQYF

j_call: TRBJ2-7
v_call: TRBV4-1
d_call: .
clone_size: .
cdr3_nt: TGCGCCAGCAGCCACCCGGGAGACTACGAGCAGTACTTC
cdr3_aa: CASSHPGDYEQYF

j_call: TRBJ2-7
v_call: TRBV6-1
d_call: .
clone_size: few
cdr3_nt: TGTGCCAGCCGACCCGGACTTTACTACGAGCAGTACTTC
cdr3_aa: CASRPGLYYEQYF

j_call: TRBJ1-1
v_call: TRBV29-1
d_call: .
clone_size: few
cdr3_nt: TGCAGCGGCGCGTTGAACACTGAAGCTTTCTTT
cdr3_aa: CSGALNTEAFF

j_call: TRBJ2-1
v_call: TRBV11-2
d_call: .
clone_size: .
cdr3_nt: TGTGCCAGCAGCTTACCCGGTGAGCAGTTCTTC
cdr3_aa: CASSLPGEQFF

j_call: TRBJ2-5
v_call: TRBV18
d_call: TRBD2
clone_size: .
cdr3_nt: TGTGCCAGCTCACCAGGTGAGGTAGCGGGACCATTCGGAGAGACCCAGTACTTC
cdr3_aa: CASSPGEVAGPFGETQYF

j_call: TRBJ2-1
v_call: TRBV30
d_call: .
clone_size: .
cdr3_nt: TGTGCCTGGAGTCCAACGCGGGGAAATGAGCAGTTCTTC
cdr3_aa: CAWSPTRGNEQFF

j_call: TRBJ2-3
v_call: TRBV29-1
d_call: TRBD2
clone_size: .
cdr3_nt: TGCAGCGTTGTTTCCGGGAGGGCTAGCGGGAGCACTCCGATAGATACGCAGTATTTT
cdr3_aa: CSVVSGRASGSTPIDTQYF

j_call: TRBJ2-2
v_call: TRBV27
d_call: .
clone_size: .
cdr3_nt: TGTGCCAGCAGCAATGGAGACACCGGGGAGCTGTTTTTT
cdr3_aa: CASSNGDTGELFF

j_call: TRBJ2-7
v_call: TRBV5-6
d_call: .
clone_size: few
cdr3_nt: TGTGCCAGCAGCTTTGGTCTAGGATCCTACGAGCAGTACTTC
cdr3_aa: CASSFGLGSYEQYF

j_call: TRBJ2-7
v_call: TRBV9
d_call: .
clone_size: .
cdr3_nt: TGTGCCAGCAGCGTAGAAGTCTCGGGGTACGAGCAGTACTTC
cdr3_aa: CASSVEVSGYEQYF

j_call: TRBJ1-1
v_call: TRBV27
d_call: TRBD1
clone_size: .
cdr3_nt: TGTGCCAGCAGTACTATTGGGACAGGGGACTACGGCACTGAAGCTTTCTTT
cdr3_aa: CASSTIGTGDYGTEAFF

j_call: TRBJ2-7
v_call: TRBV6-5
d_call: TRBD1
clone_size: .
cdr3_nt: TGTGCCAGCAGTTACGGCGACAGGGGCTCCTACGAGCAGTACTTC
cdr3_aa: CASSYGDRGSYEQYF

j_call: TRBJ2-7
v_call: TRBV4-2
d_call: .
clone_size: few
cdr3_nt: TGTGCCAGCAGCCAAGGTGGGACTCCAATATACGAGCAGTACTTC
cdr3_aa: CASSQGGTPIYEQYF

j_call: TRBJ1-1
v_call: TRBV19
d_call: TRBD1
clone_size: .
cdr3_nt: TGTGCCAGTAGTATGGGGACAGCCACTGAAGCTTTCTTT
cdr3_aa: CASSMGTATEAFF

j_call: TRBJ2-4
v_call: TRBV9
d_call: TRBD2
clone_size: .
cdr3_nt: TGTGCCAGCAGCCCCCAGACTAGCGTAAACATTCAGTACTTC
cdr3_aa: CASSPQTSVNIQYF

j_call: TRBJ2-1
v_call: TRBV6-1
d_call: TRBD1
clone_size: .
cdr3_nt: TGTGCCAGCAGTGCCTTCTTTTGGGACAGGGGGACGTACAATGAGCAGTTCTTC
cdr3_aa: CASSAFFWDRGTYNEQFF

j_call: TRBJ2-3
v_call: TRBV10-3
d_call: .
clone_size: .
cdr3_nt: TGTGCCGGGGGGACCACAGATACGCAGTATTTT
cdr3_aa: CAGGTTDTQYF

j_call: TRBJ1-5
v_call: TRBV4-1
d_call: .
clone_size: .
cdr3_nt: TGCGCCAGCAGCCAAGTCGGTCTCGGGAGGAGGGTGGGGGGCAATCAGCCCCAGCATTTT
cdr3_aa: CASSQVGLGRRVGGNQPQHF

j_call: TRBJ2-7
v_call: TRBV6-1
d_call: TRBD1
clone_size: .
cdr3_nt: TGTGCCAGCGGGGACAGGGGCTACGAGCAGTACTTC
cdr3_aa: CASGDRGYEQYF

j_call: TRBJ1-1
v_call: TRBV13
d_call: TRBD1
clone_size: .
cdr3_nt: TGTGCCAGCAGCTCATGGACAGGGGTGAACACTGAAGCTTTCTTT
cdr3_aa: CASSSWTGVNTEAFF

j_call: TRBJ1-5
v_call: TRBV7-2
d_call: .
clone_size: once
cdr3_nt: TGTGCCAGCAGCTTATGGGGGGGGCTTCGGTACTATAGCAATCAGCCCCAGCATTTT
cdr3_aa: CASSLWGGLRYYSNQPQHF

j_call: TRBJ2-7
v_call: TRBV18
d_call: .
clone_size: .
cdr3_nt: TGTGCCAGCTCACCAGGACATTGGTACGAGCAGTACTTC
cdr3_aa: CASSPGHWYEQYF

j_call: TRBJ2-6
v_call: TRBV12-5
d_call: .
clone_size: .
cdr3_nt: TGTGCTAGTGGTTTGTGGGAGGAGCCTCACGTCCTGACTTTC
cdr3_aa: CASGLWEEPHVLTF

j_call: TRBJ2-1
v_call: TRBV18
d_call: .
clone_size: .
cdr3_nt: TGTGCCAGCTCACCGGCCTCGCTAGGCGATGAGCAGTTCTTC
cdr3_aa: CASSPASLGDEQFF

j_call: TRBJ1-1
v_call: TRBV6-5
d_call: .
clone_size: .
cdr3_nt: TGTGCCAGCACTGTTACAGAGATGAACACTGAAGCTTTCTTT
cdr3_aa: CASTVTEMNTEAFF

j_call: TRBJ2-1
v_call: TRBV19
d_call: TRBD2
clone_size: .
cdr3_nt: TGTGCCAGTAGGGGAACCGGGACTAGCGACTACAATGAGCAGTTCTTC
cdr3_aa: CASRGTGTSDYNEQFF